A single sample is the source of the 15 T cell receptor beta chains below, sequenced in a study of CD8+CD57+ T cells in acquired aplastic anemia. Using genomic DNA as the template, TCR beta VDJ and CDR3 profiling was carried out. TCRdb passed the reads through MiXCR, listing each CDR3 protein once. The sample yields just over 400,000 distinct CDR3 sequences, about 70% seen once. The specimen sequenced was sorted CD4+, CD8+, or CD8+CD57+ T cells (not recorded which) from PBMCs. The receptors originated from a human donor in good health, serving as a control.

This clonotype was recorded many times. The chain uses TRBV3-2 and TRBJ2-1; TRBD2, the table's D call, lacks a check against the DNA. TRBV3-2 counts as a pseudogene. The CDR3 extends over 14 amino acids. CDR3 region: CASSQNREGNEQFF. The CDR3 region has the DNA TGTGCCAGCAGCCAGAACAGGGAGGGCAATGAGCAGTTCTTC.

V and J are TRBV2 and TRBJ1-1, with 7 bases that match TRBD1. The CDR3 is 17 residues long. V gave up 7 bases and J gave up 0 bases; unmatched junction bases: 14. The germline gives CDR1 SNHLY, CDR2 FYNNEI. The CDR3 nucleotides are TGTGCCAGCACCCCCCGGGGACAGATGACCATGAACACTGAAGCTTTCTTT. Its protein is CASTPRGQMTMNTEAFF.

The genes are TRBV30 and TRBJ1-4, with 8 bases that match TRBD1. The CDR3 runs to 15 residues. Germline trimming cut 0 bases from V and 4 bases from J; bases unmatched to any gene: 4. CDR1 and CDR2 from the germline V gene are GTSNPN and SVGIG (reference sequence). The DNA for the CDR3 is TGTGCCTGGAGTGTAGTACAGGGGGTTAATGAAAAACTGTTTTTT. Its translation is CAWSVVQGVNEKLFF.

This sequence joins TRBV15 and TRBJ1-2, with D possibly matching TRBD1 (5 bases). V was trimmed by 5 bases and J by 7 bases, leaving 14 bases between them. From germline, CDR1 is LNHNV and CDR2 YYDKDF (reference sequence). The CDR3 totals 13 residues. CDR3 in amino acids: CATSYSAGGGYTF. CDR3 in DNA: TGTGCCACCAGCTATTCGGCGGGGGGTGGCTACACCTTC.

The chain links TRBV7-9 to TRBJ2-2, with D maybe TRBD2 (5 bases). The germline V and J ends were trimmed by 5 bases and 6 bases, with 16 bases remaining between them. Germline-derived CDR1 and CDR2 are SEHNR and FQNEAQ (reference sequence). The CDR3 is 15 residues long. DNA for the CDR3: TGTGCCAGCAGCCCCACCGGGGTGTTAGCCGGGGAGCTGTTTTTT. Protein: CASSPTGVLAGELFF.

This clonotype was counted many times. The chain joins TRBV19 to TRBJ1-1, with D unresolved. The CDR3 spans 15 residues. V was shortened by 2 bases and J by 2 bases, with 12 bases between the two germline ends. CDR1 and CDR2 from the germline V gene are LNHDA and SQIVND (reference sequence). The CDR3 DNA follows: TGTGCCAGTAGTATAAGCGTCCCAGCTAACACTGAAGCTTTCTTT. Protein sequence: CASSISVPANTEAFF.

Notes on this clonotype: This likely comes from a read error, as the CDR3 has no conserved phenylalanine or tryptophan at its end. It is unclear where the CDR3 begins or ends on the DNA, so no DNA is shown, and the CDR3 is as TCRdb lists it. This chain connects TRBV7-9 to TRBJ1-2; the D call in the table, TRBD1, was not verified against the DNA. CDR1 is SEHNR and CDR2 is FQNEAQ in the germline V gene (reference sequence). The CDR3 extends over 13 residues, inclusive of both ends. CDR3 sequence reads: CASTVERGALDEQ.

The table lists this clonotype with many counts. The chain links TRBV10-3 to TRBJ2-5; a possible D gene is TRBD2 (7 bases). Trimming shortened V by 3 bases and J by 4 bases, and 15 bases separated the two germline ends. This CDR3 is built from 15 residues. Per germline, CDR1 ENHRY and CDR2 SYGVKD. DNA for the CDR3: TGTGCCATCAGTGATAGGGGGGGCAAGCGAGAGACCCAGTACTTC. Translated: CAISDRGGKRETQYF.

V gene TRBV29-1 combines with J gene TRBJ2-7; 8 bases are a match to TRBD2. This CDR3 comprises 11 residues. The germline V gene has CDR1 SQVTM and CDR2 ANQGSEA. V gave up 7 bases and J gave up 7 bases; unmatched junction bases: 6. Here the CDR3 DNA reads TGCAGCGGGCGGGAGGCTTGGGAGCAGTACTTC. This codes for CSGREAWEQYF.

The gene calls are TRBV10-3 and TRBJ1-5; 8 bases fit TRBD1. Looked up from germline, CDR1 is ENHRY and CDR2 is SYGVKD. J gave up 2 bases and V 11 bases, and 11 bases lay outside the gene matches. The CDR3 contains 15 residues. The CDR3 loop reads CASTSSTGGNQPQHF. CDR3 bases: TGTGCCTCCACGTCCTCGACAGGGGGCAATCAGCCCCAGCATTTT.

With regard to this clonotype: One end of the junction does not line up with germline, which may come from a read error. The chain carries TRBV2 and TRBJ2-1; D is perhaps TRBD1 or TRBD2 (5 bases each). The germline gives CDR1 SNHLY, CDR2 FYNNEI. The CDR3 sequence is 15 residues long. The CDR3 here is CASSSLPGTNHAQLF. The CDR3 DNA reads TGCGCCAGCAGCTCCCTCCCGGGGACCAATCATGCGCAGCTCTTC.

This sequence joins TRBV25-1 and TRBJ1-1; 7 nucleotides match TRBD1. The trim removed 8 bases at V and 4 bases at J, leaving 7 bases unmatched. CDR1 and CDR2 from the germline V gene are MGHDK and SYGVNS. The CDR3 is 13 residues long. CDR3 region: CASGDTGATEAFF. In DNA, the CDR3 is TGTGCCAGCGGGGATACAGGGGCCACTGAAGCTTTCTTT.

As regards this clonotype: An end of the junction does not agree with germline; a read error may underlie this. The V and J genes are TRBV14 and TRBJ2-2; D possibly corresponds to TRBD2 (6 bases). This CDR3 region has 14 residues. Germline CDR1 is SGHDN and CDR2 is FVKESK. Here the CDR3 DNA reads TGTGCCAGCAGCTGGAGGGGTACTTCCTACGAGCAGTTTTTT. Amino acid sequence: CASSWRGTSYEQFF. Supplemented by reference TRBV14 and TRBJ2-2, the full variable domain reads EAGVTQFPSHSVIEKGQTVTLRCDPISGHDNLYWYRRVMGKEIKFLLHFVKESKQDESGMPNNRFLAERTGGTYSTLKVQPAELEDSGVYFCASSWRGTSYEQFFGEGSRLTVL.

V gene TRBV5-1 combines with J gene TRBJ1-4, with 8 bases that match TRBD1. V gave up 3 bases and J gave up 0 bases; unmatched junction bases: 13. This CDR3 has 19 amino acids. Per germline, CDR1 SGHRS and CDR2 YFSETQ. The CDR3 region is CASSSKRTGSSATNEKLFF. CDR3 DNA: TGCGCCAGCAGCTCTAAACGGACAGGGTCGTCAGCAACTAATGAAAAACTGTTTTTT.

The chain joins TRBV9 to TRBJ1-1; D gene uncertain. V was clipped by 4 bases and J by 12 bases, with 25 bases between them. Germline values: CDR1 SGDLS, CDR2 YYNGEE. This CDR3 has 15 residues. CDR3 residues: CASSTSEGYTFGSFF. CDR3 coding DNA: TGTGCCAGCAGCACCTCGGAGGGCTACACCTTTGGTTCTTTCTTT.